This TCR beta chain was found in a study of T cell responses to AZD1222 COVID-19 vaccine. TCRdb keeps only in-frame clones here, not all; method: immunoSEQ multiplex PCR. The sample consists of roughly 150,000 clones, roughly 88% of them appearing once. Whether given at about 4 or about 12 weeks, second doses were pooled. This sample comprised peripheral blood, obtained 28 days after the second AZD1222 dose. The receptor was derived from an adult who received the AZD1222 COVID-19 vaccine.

In DNA form, the CDR3 reads TGTGCCAGCAGCCTCGACTTGGGGATTGGGACCGGGGAGCTGTTTTTT. Protein sequence: CASSLDLGIGTGELFF. The gene calls are TRBV7-2 and TRBJ2-2; D ambiguous. Between the trimmed V and J ends, which lost 5 bases and 5 bases, there was a span of 18 bases. The CDR3 length is 16 residues. Germline V gene sequence: CDR1 SGHTA, CDR2 FQGNSA.